The entry that follows covers one TCR beta chain sequence. Its antigen specificity is not known. No quality values exist for individual bases; no much larger clone is one base distant. High-throughput TCR beta sequencing profiled peripheral blood CD8+ and CD4+ T cells from healthy donors, Susac syndrome patients and multiple sclerosis patients. Healthy donors were age- and sex-matched controls. CD8+ TEMRA cells were enriched by FACS, while bulk CD8+ and CD4+ T cells were purified by magnetic negative isolation. Blood was drawn into EDTA tubes, processed within 24 hours, and PBMCs were isolated by density gradient centrifugation. PBMCs intended for TCR sequencing were frozen in liquid nitrogen and were later thawed in a 37 degrees C water bath. The sorted or isolated CD4+, CD8+ and CD8+ TEMRA cells reached a purity of at least 90%. The data were taken from a study of CD8 T cells in Susac syndrome (dated by TCRdb to between 2019 and 2020). The study in broad terms: Whether CD8+ T cell activation and differentiation in Susac syndrome was antigen driven was tested using repertoire sequencing.

RNA was extracted using the RNeasy kit, and roughly 0.5 to 1 microgram was reverse transcribed with random hexamers. The immunoSEQ multiplex PCR assay, which covers 54 Vbeta and 13 Jbeta segments, was used to amplify TCR beta CDR3 regions. PCR amplification bias was corrected by using a synthetic template baseline for primer optimization and computational correction. On the study's bioinformatics: Only productive sequences were kept, with reads annotated to V, D and J genes according to IMGT and analyzed in immunoSEQ Analyzer. Clonality was calculated as one minus the Shannon entropy normalized by log2 of the number of productive unique sequences. For each patient and control, public and private clones were evaluated within the 100 most prevalent clones. Susac-specific clones were defined as absent from healthy and MS cohorts, over a thousand published viral clones and other ImmuneACCESS disease sequences. TCRdb ran its own pipeline on the public reads, namely fastp trimming at Q25 and MiXCR clone calling, and kept in-frame beta chains. Identical CDR3 protein sequences are pooled into one entry, listed with their most common genes and DNA. The V and J calls and clone size come from TCRdb's table, not from the authors' own analysis. This sample gives roughly 190,000 distinct CDR3 sequences in total; under 95% of them show up just once. The top ten clonotypes cover around 0.1% of the sample.

The study at large found these results: The study acknowledged that relatively few individuals were included in the TCR sequencing and HLA analysis.

The sequenced sample consisted of CD4+ T cells from PBMCs. The source of this sequence is a human donor in good health.

The DNA sequence follows: TGTGCCAGCAGCCCGGGACTAGCGGGGGGGTTAAGTGAGCAGTTCTTC. This encodes CASSPGLAGGLSEQFF. In this chain, TRBV6-2 or TRBV6-3 is recombined with TRBJ2-1; 16 central bases correspond to TRBD2. Germline trimming: 6 bases from V, 9 bases from J; junction bases outside gene matches: 8. The CDR3 contains 16 residues, cysteine and phenylalanine counted. This entry keeps only the CDR3 DNA: 48 bases, framed from base 1. Taken from the germline V gene, the CDR1 and CDR2 loops are MNHEY and SVGEGT.